This TCR beta chain was profiled in a study of blood T cell repertoires in COVID-19. Study details: Material from acute and convalescent COVID-19 was sourced from the United States, Italy and Spain. PBMCs, B-cell-depleted T cells, or T cells provided the cDNA or gDNA that made up the material.

Germline CDR1 is SGHTA and CDR2 is FQGNSA. V lost 4 bases to trimming and J lost 7 bases, with 13 bases between them. The CDR3 extends over 14 amino acids. Original methodology: Researchers report that nucleated cell counts were estimated from reference gene primer amplification. Repertoires were generated with immunoSEQ multiplex PCR, while TCRdb's copy carries only in-frame clones and drops some. The D gene and trimming were derived from the DNA, and the V and J assignments and clone size from that table. Of around 99,000 clones listed, 80% were seen once; the top ten hold 4.3%. Sequenced input: peripheral blood. The receptor's source is a man between 65 and 85 years old with acute or convalescent COVID-19. The chain combines TRBV7-2 with TRBJ2-2, with D possibly TRBD1 on 7 matching bases. The DNA of the CDR3 is TGTGCCAGCAGCTCAAGGGGGCGGGGCGGGGAGCTGTTTTTT. Residues: CASSSRGRGGELFF.